Shown below are 10 T cell receptor beta chains from a single sample sequenced in a study of shared T cell receptors in the human thymus. Clones were sequenced by immunoSEQ multiplex PCR, and TCRdb holds only the in-frame ones, with some missing. This table holds about 380,000 clones, approximately 95% found once. The sample comprised thymocytes. These receptors were taken from a human donor.

The chain combines TRBV11-2 with TRBJ2-5; D may correspond to TRBD1 or TRBD2 (7 bases each). V gave up 6 bases and J gave up 2 bases, with 16 bases separating them. CDR1 is SGHAT and CDR2 is FQNNGV in the germline V gene. The CDR3 covers 15 residues. The CDR3 region has the DNA TGTGCCAGCAGGACTAGCCGGGACAGTCAAGAGACCCAGTACTTC. Translating it yields CASRTSRDSQETQYF.

V usage is TRBV29-1 and J usage is TRBJ1-2, with 7 bases identical to TRBD1. The V gene's germline CDR1 is SQVTM and CDR2 ANQGSEA. The CDR3 is made up of 12 amino acids. Trimming at V came to 6 bases and at J to 8 bases, leaving 9 bases not matched to a gene. In nucleotides, the CDR3 is TGCAGCGTGGTGACAGGGACTGGCGGCTACACCTTC. Its translation: CSVVTGTGGYTF.

This clone has just one count. The J gene is TRBJ2-1, the V gene TRBV7-8; no firm D call. Germline V gene sequence: CDR1 SGHVS, CDR2 FQNEAQ. V was shortened by 0 bases and J by 8 bases, with 8 bases between the two germline ends. The CDR3 sequence is 13 residues long. Written as DNA, the CDR3 is TGTGCCAGCAGCTTAGCGCCCACCGATGAGCAGTTCTTC. It is translated as CASSLAPTDEQFF.

The rearrangement uses TRBV6-1 and TRBJ2-5; 7 bases are shared with TRBD2. This CDR3 has 16 residues. The trim removed 2 bases at V and 4 bases at J, leaving 10 bases unmatched. In germline, CDR1 is MNHNS, CDR2 SASEGT. CDR3 loop: CASSEPGRGEAETQYF. The DNA for the CDR3 is TGTGCCAGCAGTGAACCAGGGAGGGGTGAAGCAGAGACCCAGTACTTC.

This sequence joins TRBV7-9 and TRBJ1-5; TRBD1 might be the D (5 bases). The ends were cut back, 5 bases at V and 4 bases at J, with 12 bases in the middle. CDR3 length equals 14 residues. From germline, CDR1 is SEHNR and CDR2 FQNEAQ (reference sequence). The CDR3 DNA is TGTGCCAGCAGCCAGGCGGGGGTAAATCAGCCCCAGCATTTT. Its protein product is CASSQAGVNQPQHF.

The chain uses TRBV11-3 and TRBJ2-1; 7 nucleotides line up with TRBD1. V was clipped by 5 bases and J by 5 bases; unmatched bases: 9. The germline V gene encodes CDR1 SGHNT and CDR2 YENEEA. The CDR3 is made up of 15 amino acids. DNA of the CDR3: TGTGCCAGCAGCCCTAGACAGGGACGTCACAATGAGCAGTTCTTC. Its protein product is CASSPRQGRHNEQFF.

The chain's CDR3 is CASSGRLAGAPSSSYEQYF. CDR3 DNA sequence: TGTGCCAGCAGTGGACGACTAGCGGGAGCGCCATCATCATCCTACGAGCAGTACTTC. The rearrangement joins TRBV6-1 to TRBJ2-7; 12 bases map to TRBD2. Germline-derived CDR1 and CDR2 are MNHNS and SASEGT. The CDR3 has 19 residues. Trimming at V came to 4 bases and at J to 1 base, leaving 14 bases not matched to a gene.

The rearrangement uses TRBV7-9 and TRBJ2-5; D is possibly TRBD2 (5 bases). V lost 1 base and J lost 5, with 14 bases in between. Germline loops: CDR1 SEHNR, CDR2 FQNEAQ (reference sequence). The CDR3 spans 15 residues. CDR3 nucleotide sequence: TGTGCCAGCAGCTTAGGAGGGCCAGTAGGGGAGACCCAGTACTTC. It encodes CASSLGGPVGETQYF.

This rearrangement joins TRBV6-5 to TRBJ1-5, with 7 bases lining up with TRBD1. CDR3 size: 14 residues. Trimming removed 6 bases from V and 2 bases from J; junction bases left unmatched: 4. CDR1 is MNHEY, CDR2 SVGAGI, per germline. CDR3 sequence reads: CASRPTGGNQPQHF. In DNA, the CDR3 is TGTGCCAGCAGGCCTACAGGGGGCAATCAGCCCCAGCATTTT.

This sequence joins TRBV4-1 and TRBJ2-7, with D perhaps matching TRBD2 (6 bases). Germline V CDR1 and CDR2: MGHRA, YSYEKL. Trimming took 5 bases from V and 0 from J, leaving 8 bases between them. This CDR3 has 13 amino acids. This chain's CDR3 is CASSLTSSYEQYF. The CDR3 coding sequence is TGCGCCAGCAGCTTGACTAGCTCCTACGAGCAGTACTTC.